The rows below give T cell receptor beta chains drawn from one sample of a study of early T cells in non-severe SARS-CoV-2 infection. TCRdb re-called the 5' RACE reads with MiXCR, one entry per CDR3 protein. The sample contains tens of thousands of distinct CDR3 sequences, roughly 10% of which appear only once. The sequenced sample was whole blood, obtained at baseline. All receptors come from an adult who was a healthcare worker with PCR-confirmed SARS-CoV-2 infection or an uninfected control (not recorded which). CDR3s include the opening cysteine and the closing phenylalanine or tryptophan. A D gene is named only where the DNA matches it firmly. Size is omitted from some rows. Given values are once, few, many or a class for expanded clones.

D gene,J gene,V gene,clone size,CDR3 protein,CDR3 DNA
NA,TRBJ2-7,TRBV6-1,many,CASSENGGWPSYEQYF,TGTGCCAGCAGTGAAAATGGCGGGTGGCCCTCCTACGAGCAGTACTTC
NA,TRBJ2-3,TRBV27,NA,CASDGPFLDTQYF,TGTGCCAGCGACGGGCCCTTTCTAGATACGCAGTATTTT
NA,TRBJ1-6,TRBV18,many,CASSPQGSSPLHF,TGTGCCAGCTCACCGCAGGGTTCTTCACCCCTCCACTTT
NA,TRBJ2-1,TRBV29-1,few,CSVAIGLNEQFF,TGCAGCGTTGCCATCGGTCTCAATGAGCAGTTCTTC
NA,TRBJ2-1,TRBV6-5,NA,CASSYSSYNEQFF,TGTGCCAGCAGTTACAGCTCCTACAATGAGCAGTTCTTC
NA,TRBJ1-2,TRBV25-1,NA,CASSGPPAVGYGYTF,TGTGCCAGCAGTGGACCTCCCGCTGTGGGCTATGGCTACACCTTC
NA,TRBJ2-7,TRBV6-1,once,CASSQGSPYEQYF,TGTGCCAGCAGCCAGGGTAGCCCCTACGAGCAGTACTTC
NA,TRBJ2-7,TRBV4-1,many,CASSQDDRFHEQYF,TGCGCCAGCAGCCAAGATGACAGATTCCACGAGCAGTACTTC
NA,TRBJ1-5,TRBV15,many,CATSRDYGQPQHF,TGTGCCACCAGCAGGGACTACGGACAGCCCCAGCATTTT
TRBD1,TRBJ2-7,TRBV7-2,many,CASSPAFGTVGYYEQYF,TGTGCCAGCAGCCCCGCCTTCGGGACAGTGGGTTACTACGAGCAGTACTTC
NA,TRBJ2-7,TRBV6-5,NA,CASSSGGGQYF,TGTGCCAGCAGTTCGGGTGGCGGGCAGTACTTC
NA,TRBJ2-4,TRBV29-1,NA,CSVTSGGSIQYF,TGCAGCGTTACGTCCGGGGGCAGCATTCAGTACTTC
NA,TRBJ1-5,TRBV6-5,many,CASKERAGGNQPQHF,TGTGCCAGCAAGGAAAGGGCAGGGGGCAATCAGCCCCAGCATTTT
NA,TRBJ2-3,TRBV30,few,CAWNAGQPTDTQYF,TGTGCCTGGAATGCGGGCCAGCCCACGGATACGCAGTATTTT
TRBD2,TRBJ2-3,TRBV28,many,CASSSVAGAGTDTQYF,TGTGCCAGCAGTTCTGTAGCGGGAGCAGGCACAGATACGCAGTATTTT
TRBD2,TRBJ2-1,TRBV7-9,few,CASSSLAGGYNEQFF,TGTGCCAGCAGCTCTCTAGCGGGAGGGTACAATGAGCAGTTCTTC
NA,TRBJ1-1,TRBV2,NA,CASSGGRSGEAFF,TGTGCCAGCAGTGGAGGACGGTCGGGAGAAGCTTTCTTT
NA,TRBJ1-4,TRBV29-1,few,CSAGGKTNEKLFF,TGCAGCGCCGGGGGGAAAACTAATGAAAAACTGTTTTTT
NA,TRBJ1-5,TRBV20-1,many,CSARDRRQGNQPQHF,TGCAGTGCTAGAGATCGGCGTCAAGGGAATCAGCCCCAGCATTTT
NA,TRBJ2-3,TRBV4-1,NA,CASSQLAKDTQYF,TGCGCCAGCAGCCAACTAGCAAAAGATACGCAGTATTTT
TRBD1,TRBJ2-5,TRBV5-1,many,CASSPPDRVIETQYF,TGCGCCAGCAGCCCGCCGGACAGGGTGATAGAGACCCAGTACTTC
NA,TRBJ2-7,TRBV27,many,CASSPNRKVEQYF,TGTGCCAGCAGTCCAAATCGGAAGGTCGAGCAGTACTTC
NA,TRBJ2-1,TRBV20-1,few,CSASLGPASYNEQFF,TGCAGTGCTAGTCTGGGCCCTGCCTCCTACAATGAGCAGTTCTTC
NA,TRBJ2-2,TRBV7-9,few,CASSSRLGDTGELFF,TGTGCCAGCAGCTCCCGTTTGGGGGACACCGGGGAGCTGTTTTTT
TRBD1,TRBJ1-4,TRBV20-1,many,CSAGRTGALEKLFF,TGCAGTGCGGGACGGACAGGGGCCCTAGAAAAACTGTTTTTT
TRBD1,TRBJ1-2,TRBV18,once,CASSPTTGQGGYGYTF,TGTGCCAGCTCTCCAACGACGGGACAGGGAGGCTATGGCTACACCTTC
TRBD1,TRBJ2-1,TRBV12-3/TRBV12-4,few,CASRGRDRARDEQFF,TGTGCCAGCAGGGGCCGGGACAGGGCTCGGGATGAGCAGTTCTTC
TRBD2,TRBJ2-7,TRBV4-2,few,CASSQDSSGIGGVFF,TGTGCCAGCAGCCAAGATTCTAGCGGGATCGGGGGGGTCTTCTTC
NA,TRBJ1-6,TRBV9,NA,CASSPGRINSPLHF,TGTGCCAGCAGCCCGGGACGGATTAATTCACCCCTCCACTTT
NA,TRBJ2-4,TRBV19,few,CASSWAGTKNIQYF,TGTGCCAGTAGTTGGGCAGGGACGAAAAACATTCAGTACTTC
NA,TRBJ1-1,TRBV12-3/TRBV12-4,many,CASSFQMNTEAFF,TGTGCCAGCAGTTTTCAGATGAACACTGAAGCTTTCTTT
NA,TRBJ2-3,TRBV7-9,few,CASSLYSAFTDTQYF,TGTGCCAGCAGCTTATATTCGGCCTTCACAGATACGCAGTATTTT
TRBD2,TRBJ2-1,TRBV19,many,CASSTTSGRGNEQFF,TGTGCCAGTAGTACGACTAGCGGGAGGGGCAATGAGCAGTTCTTC
NA,TRBJ1-2,TRBV14,many,CASSQDWTPYGYTF,TGTGCCAGCAGCCAAGACTGGACACCATATGGCTACACCTTC
NA,TRBJ2-3,TRBV24-1,many,CATSGSAESDTQYF,TGTGCCACCAGTGGCTCTGCAGAGTCAGATACGCAGTATTTT
TRBD2,TRBJ2-7,TRBV20-1,many,CSAHGLAGTYEQYF,TGCAGTGCTCACGGACTAGCGGGGACCTACGAGCAGTACTTC
TRBD2,TRBJ2-7,TRBV7-9,many,CASSFLAVSYEQYF,TGTGCCAGCAGCTTTCTAGCGGTCTCCTACGAGCAGTACTTC
NA,TRBJ2-7,TRBV6-2/TRBV6-3,few,CASSSSIEQYF,TGTGCCAGCAGTTCATCGATCGAGCAGTACTTC
TRBD1,TRBJ2-7,TRBV11-2,NA,CASGGTGVAHEQYF,TGTGCCAGCGGGGGGACAGGGGTAGCCCACGAGCAGTACTTC
NA,TRBJ2-7,TRBV7-8,few,CASSHGVGFEQYF,TGTGCCAGCAGCCACGGGGTCGGTTTCGAGCAGTACTTC
TRBD1,TRBJ1-2,TRBV3-1,NA,CASSQGQGFGYTF,TGTGCCAGCAGTCAAGGACAGGGGTTTGGCTACACCTTC
NA,TRBJ1-2,TRBV10-3,many,CAISESSYGYTF,TGTGCCATCAGTGAGTCTTCCTATGGCTACACCTTC
TRBD1,TRBJ2-6,TRBV6-6,many,CASSYSSGQGARGANVLTF,TGTGCCAGCAGTTACTCTTCAGGACAGGGGGCGCGAGGGGCCAACGTCCTGACTTTC
NA,TRBJ1-1,TRBV20-1,many,CSANQQGRFTEAFF,TGCAGTGCTAACCAACAGGGTAGGTTTACTGAAGCTTTCTTT